This record concerns one T cell receptor (beta chain) sequence. This record belongs to a study of T cell changes during pregnancy in multiple sclerosis. This CDR3 region has 18 residues. V lost 0 bases, J lost 3 bases, and 6 bases stayed unmatched. Germline V gene sequence: CDR1 LNHDA, CDR2 SQIVND (reference sequence). The data were produced by immunoSEQ multiplex PCR, yet TCRdb's version contains in-frame clones alone and is incomplete. The table shows approximately 23,000 clones, with roughly 89% occurring only once. The material was CD4+ T cells from peripheral blood mononuclear cells, obtained in the third trimester of pregnancy. The clonotype originates from a female donor in good health, enrolled as a control in a pregnancy study. The chain carries TRBV19 and TRBJ2-6; 9 bases are shared with TRBD1. The CDR3 nucleotides are TGTGCCAGTAGTATAGATATACAGGGGGCATATGGGGCCAACGTCCTGACTTTC. This codes for CASSIDIQGAYGANVLTF.